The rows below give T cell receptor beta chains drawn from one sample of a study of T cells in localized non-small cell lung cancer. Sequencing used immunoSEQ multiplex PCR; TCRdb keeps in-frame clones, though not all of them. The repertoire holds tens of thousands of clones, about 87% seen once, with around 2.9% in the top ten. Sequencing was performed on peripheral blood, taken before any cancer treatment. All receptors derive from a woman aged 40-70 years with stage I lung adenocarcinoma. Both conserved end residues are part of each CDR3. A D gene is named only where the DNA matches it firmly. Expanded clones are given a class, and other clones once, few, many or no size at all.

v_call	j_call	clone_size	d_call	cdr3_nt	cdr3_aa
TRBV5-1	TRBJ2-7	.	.	TGCGCCAGCAGCTTGGCCCCCCCAGGGTCCGGCTCCTACGAGCAGTACTTC	CASSLAPPGSGSYEQYF
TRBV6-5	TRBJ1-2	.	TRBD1	TGTGCCAGCAGTTACTCGACAGGGTCTAACTATGGCTACACCTTC	CASSYSTGSNYGYTF
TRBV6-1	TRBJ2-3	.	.	TGTGCCAGCAAACAGGAGGTCACAGATACGCAGTATTTT	CASKQEVTDTQYF
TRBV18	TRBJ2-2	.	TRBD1	TGTGCCAGCTCATCACCCGGGACAGGGGGCACCGGGGAGCTGTTTTTT	CASSSPGTGGTGELFF
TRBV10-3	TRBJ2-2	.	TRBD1	TGTGCCATCAGCATGACAGGGGTAGGCACCGGGGAGCTGTTTTTT	CAISMTGVGTGELFF
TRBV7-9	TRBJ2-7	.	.	TGTGCCAGCAGCTCCGGGGGACCCTACGAGCAGTACTTC	CASSSGGPYEQYF
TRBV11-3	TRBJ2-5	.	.	TGTGCCAGCAGCTTATCGGTGGGGGAAGGGGAGACCCAGTACTTC	CASSLSVGEGETQYF
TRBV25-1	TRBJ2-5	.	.	TGTGCCAGCAGTGAACCCCGCAGGAGGGGCAGGGGAGAGACCCAGTACTTC	CASSEPRRRGRGETQYF
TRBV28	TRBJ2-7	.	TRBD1	TGTGCCAGCAGTTCCGTCGGGGACAGGGGGCTCTACGAGCAGTACTTC	CASSSVGDRGLYEQYF
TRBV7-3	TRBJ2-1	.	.	TGTGCCAGCAGCTCCGAGCGGGACAGCAATGAGCAGTTCTTC	CASSSERDSNEQFF
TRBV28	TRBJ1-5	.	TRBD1	TGTGCCAGCAGTTTTGAGGGGGCTGTTCAGCCCCAGCATTTT	CASSFEGAVQPQHF
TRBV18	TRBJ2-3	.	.	TGTGCCAGCTCACCCTCCCTCCACACAGATACGCAGTATTTT	CASSPSLHTDTQYF
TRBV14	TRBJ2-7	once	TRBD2	TGTGCCAGCAGCCGGGTAGCGGGAGGGCCTTGGCAGTACTTC	CASSRVAGGPWQYF
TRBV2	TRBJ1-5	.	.	TGTGCCAGCAGTGACGGCAGACATAGCAATCAGCCCCAGCATTTT	CASSDGRHSNQPQHF
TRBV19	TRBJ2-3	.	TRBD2	TGTGCCAGTAGTATCGGCGGGAGGTCAGATACGCAGTATTTT	CASSIGGRSDTQYF
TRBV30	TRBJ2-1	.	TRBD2	TGTGCCTGGAGTGAGGCAGCTGGCGGGAGCTCCTACAATGAGCAGTTCTTC	CAWSEAAGGSSYNEQFF
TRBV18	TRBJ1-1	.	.	TGTGCCAGCTCACCATACGGGAGCACTGAAGCTTTCTTT	CASSPYGSTEAFF